This TCR beta chain was captured by sequencing in a study of Tregs in tolerant kidney transplant recipients. Across the study: Recipients received nonmyeloablative bone marrow transplants from related graft donors, with transient mixed chimerism. Study results and caveats: No direct test of biological reproducibility was done here. Activated donor B cell expansion appeared to reveal the most relevant donor-specific TCRbeta repertoire.

Unstimulated Tregs (CD4+CD25+CD127-) and CD4+CD25- non-Tregs were sorted from PBMCs. V lost 2 bases, J lost 0 bases, and 7 bases lay in between. The CDR3 sequence is 13 residues long. Germline CDR1 is SQVTM and CDR2 is ANQGSEA. Using immunoSEQ multiplex PCR, the repertoire was profiled, and TCRdb retains in-frame clones only, with some absent. The table lists approximately 50,000 clones. As concerns this clone: The antigen is undetermined. Sequencing ends 3 residues short of the CDR3 end; the germline J gene provides the rest.

The chain joins TRBV29-1 to TRBJ1-1; D unclear. This clonotype originated in a human donor who received a combined kidney and bone marrow transplant. The source material was CD4+ T cells from blood, sampled before the transplant. CDR3 sequence: CSVETQMNTEAFF. The sequenced part of the CDR3 DNA is TGCAGCGTTGAAACACAGATGAACACTGAA.